Sequencing of this TCR beta chain was carried out in a study of neoadjuvant anti-PD-1 for oral cavity cancer. CDR1 and CDR2 (germline): SGHVS, FQNEAQ. Trimming took off 5 bases at V and 3 bases at J, with 22 bases between the two ends. This CDR3 comprises 17 residues. Clones were sequenced by immunoSEQ multiplex PCR, and TCRdb holds only the in-frame ones, with some missing. The sample holds some 70,000 clones, about 85% seen once. This clone was seen a single time. Specified time point: after neoadjuvant nivolumab, at surgical resection. This clonotype originated in a person aged 35-79 years with oral cavity squamous cell carcinoma. This chain connects TRBV7-8 to TRBJ2-5; D uncertain. The source was PBMCs, collected after nivolumab (anti-PD-1) treatment. The CDR3 sequence: CASSVEPYWSHKETQYF. The CDR3 coding sequence is TGTGCCAGCAGCGTCGAGCCTTACTGGTCCCATAAAGAGACCCAGTACTTC.